This T cell receptor beta chain was sequenced for a study of blood T cells in healthy people across ages. Alongside a J-beta primer mix, a sample-barcoded 5' primer served in a second PCR lasting roughly 7 to 12 cycles. TCRdb analysed the 5' RACE reads with MiXCR anew, one entry per CDR3 protein. Of around 1,900,000 distinct CDR3 sequences in the sample, roughly two fifths are singletons; the top ten hold 20% to 25%. Germline V gene lookup returns CDR1 LGHNA and CDR2 YNFKEQ. This CDR3 is built from 15 residues. Trimming at V came to 4 bases and at J to 7 bases, leaving 7 bases not matched to a gene. Sequenced: blood. This receptor was identified in a human donor in good health. This sequence joins TRBV4-2 and TRBJ2-7; 13 nucleotides match TRBD2. The chain's CDR3 is CASSPRLAGGREQYF. In nucleotides, the CDR3 is TGTGCCAGCAGCCCCCGACTAGCGGGGGGAAGAGAGCAGTACTTC.